These 24 T cell receptor beta chains were sequenced from one sample in a study of T cell responses to AZD1222 COVID-19 vaccine. The method was immunoSEQ multiplex PCR; TCRdb's version includes in-frame clones alone and lacks a portion of them. The sample holds 50,000 to 65,000 clones, around 90% seen once. The starting material was peripheral blood, obtained 28 days after the second AZD1222 dose. These receptors were obtained from an adult who received the AZD1222 COVID-19 vaccine.

This rearrangement joins TRBV18 to TRBJ2-7; D may be TRBD1 (7 bases). The ends were cut back, 0 bases at V and 1 base at J, with 10 bases in the middle. The CDR3 totals 15 residues. Looked up from germline, CDR1 is KGHSH and CDR2 is LQKENI. CDR3: CASSPPTGRSYEQYF. In DNA form, the CDR3 reads TGTGCCAGCTCACCACCGACAGGGAGGTCCTACGAGCAGTACTTC.

The gene calls are TRBV11-2 and TRBJ2-5; 9 nucleotides match TRBD1. Germline assignment: CDR1 SGHAT and CDR2 FQNNGV. This CDR3 comprises 15 residues. The V gene end was trimmed by 5 bases and the J gene end by 5 bases; junction bases not matched to a gene: 9. CDR3 region: CASSPQGADGETQYF. Written as DNA, the CDR3 is TGTGCCAGCAGCCCACAGGGGGCGGACGGGGAGACCCAGTACTTC.

The sample holds one count of this clone. The chain carries TRBV5-1 and TRBJ1-2; tentatively, D is TRBD1 (6 bases). CDR1 SGHRS and CDR2 YFSETQ come from the germline V gene. The CDR3 runs 18 residues. Deletions cut 4 bases from V and 6 bases from J, with 28 bases between. The CDR3 DNA reads as TGCGCCAGCAGCCCGGGGGTCCGACAGGTCCTTCGAGACGATGGCTACACCTTC. It codes for CASSPGVRQVLRDDGYTF.

This chain uses TRBV28 with TRBJ2-7; 12 nucleotides line up with TRBD2. V shed 6 bases and J 2 bases; nucleotides not matched to a gene: 2. CDR1 and CDR2 from the germline V gene are MDHEN and SYDVKM. The CDR3 extends over 14 amino acids. CDR3 protein: CASSWTSGAYEQYF. The CDR3 bases are TGTGCCAGCAGCTGGACTAGCGGGGCCTACGAGCAGTACTTC.

CDR3 in amino acids: CASSFPGQRSYEQYF. CDR3 coding DNA: TGTGCCAGCAGCTTCCCGGGACAGCGTTCCTACGAGCAGTACTTC. The rearrangement joins TRBV5-4 to TRBJ2-7; 7 nucleotides line up with TRBD1. With 2 bases clipped from V and 1 base from J, the junction kept 6 bases outside the gene matches. The CDR3 runs to 15 residues. Per the germline V gene, CDR1 is SGHNT and CDR2 is YYREEE (reference sequence).

The chain links TRBV15 to TRBJ2-1; the D is unclear. The CDR3 covers 15 residues. Trimming cost V 0 bases and J 9 bases, with 15 bases left between them. CDR1 is LNHNV, CDR2 YYDKDF, per germline (reference sequence). CDR3 in amino acids: CATSRELVTITEQFF. The CDR3 bases are TGTGCCACCAGCAGAGAATTAGTGACGATCACTGAGCAGTTCTTC.

The chain has TRBV7-7 and TRBJ1-1, with 7 bases matching TRBD1. Trimming took 6 bases from V and 4 from J; bases not matched to a gene: 5. Germline CDR1 reads SSHAT; CDR2 reads FNYEAQ (reference sequence). The CDR3 extends over 13 amino acids. The CDR3, as DNA: TGTGCCAGCAGTTCGGACAGGTTCACTGAAGCTTTCTTT. This gives the protein CASSSDRFTEAFF.

The chain joins TRBV30 to TRBJ2-2; 7 positions agree with TRBD1. The CDR3 is 13 residues long. Germline CDR1 is GTSNPN and CDR2 is SVGIG (reference sequence). Losses at the gene ends were 0 bases for V and 6 bases for J; bases not matched to a gene: 1. CDR3 sequence reads: CAWSVQGPGELFF. The CDR3 DNA reads as TGTGCCTGGAGTGTACAGGGGCCCGGGGAGCTGTTTTTT.

CDR3 sequence (DNA): TGTGCCTGGAGTAGGACTAGCGGGAGGGCAGATACGCAGTATTTT. Its translation: CAWSRTSGRADTQYF. The chain carries TRBV30 and TRBJ2-3; the match to TRBD2 covers 15 bases. After removal of 2 bases from V and 4 bases from J, the junction contained 1 base not matched to a gene. Germline loops: CDR1 GTSNPN, CDR2 SVGIG (reference sequence). The CDR3 is 15 amino acids.

The J gene is TRBJ1-6, the V gene TRBV5-1; the match to TRBD1 covers 10 bases. Germline CDR1 and CDR2: SGHRS and YFSETQ. Trimming removed 4 bases from V and 10 bases from J; junction bases left unmatched: 5. The CDR3 spans 14 residues. The CDR3: CASSPGQGGSPLHF. In DNA form, the CDR3 reads TGCGCCAGCAGCCCTGGACAGGGGGGGTCACCCCTCCACTTT. Complete variable domain (other parts from reference TRBV5-1 and TRBJ1-6): KAGVTQTPRYLIKTRGQQVTLSCSPISGHRSVSWYQQTPGQGLQFLFEYFSETQRNKGNFPGRFSGRQFSNSRSEMNVSTLELGDSALYLCASSPGQGGSPLHFGNGTRLTVT.

This sequence joins TRBV6-1 and TRBJ1-2; D perhaps matches TRBD1 (5 bases). Trimming pared 3 bases from V and 2 bases from J, leaving 7 bases between. The CDR3 loop spans 13 amino acids. The germline CDR1 and CDR2 sequences are MNHNS and SASEGT. The CDR3 here is CASSDAGNYGYTF. As DNA, the CDR3 is TGTGCCAGCAGTGATGCAGGGAACTATGGCTACACCTTC.

This clone was seen a handful of times. V usage is TRBV14 and J usage is TRBJ2-2; no definite D call. Trimming left V 6 bases short and J 3 bases short, with 11 bases between. This CDR3 has 14 amino acids. The germline CDR1 and CDR2 sequences are SGHDN and FVKESK. The CDR3 DNA sequence: TGTGCCAGCAGTAAATGGGTGGACACCGGGGAGCTGTTTTTT. It specifies CASSKWVDTGELFF.

A few counts support this clone. The chain carries TRBV7-9 and TRBJ1-1; D is undetermined. Germline lookup yields CDR1 SEHNR and CDR2 FQNEAQ (reference sequence). The CDR3 is 12 amino acids. V lost 2 bases to trimming and J lost 6 bases, with 7 bases between them. CDR3 nucleotides: TGTGCCAGCAGCTTACAGACCCCTGAAGCTTTCTTT. It specifies CASSLQTPEAFF.

This sequence joins TRBV7-9 and TRBJ2-5; maybe TRBD1 (5 bases). The V end was cut by 10 bases, the J end by 5 bases, with 14 bases between. CDR3 length: 12 residues. Germline V CDR1 and CDR2: SEHNR, FQNEAQ (reference sequence). The DNA for the CDR3 is TGTGCCACCGGAAGGGGCCGGGAGACCCAGTACTTC. This codes for CATGRGRETQYF.

This chain connects TRBV25-1 to TRBJ1-5, with D possibly TRBD1 on 5 matching bases. Trimming took 5 bases from V and 4 from J, leaving 15 bases between them. This CDR3 region has 15 residues. In germline, CDR1 is MGHDK, CDR2 SYGVNS. The CDR3 loop is CASSPTGTGNQPQHF. The CDR3 nucleotides are TGTGCCAGCAGTCCCACCGGGACCGGGAATCAGCCCCAGCATTTT.

V and J are TRBV18 and TRBJ2-2; 8 bases fit TRBD2. J was trimmed by 3 bases and V by 0 bases; bases with no gene match: 15. Looked up from germline, CDR1 is KGHSH and CDR2 is LQKENI. The CDR3 runs 20 residues. CDR3 loop: CASSPPGALRGAGDTGELFF. The CDR3 DNA reads TGTGCCAGCTCACCACCTGGGGCGCTTCGAGGAGCGGGAGACACCGGGGAGCTGTTTTTT.

Written as DNA, the CDR3 is TGTGCCAGCAGCTTTTCAGAAACTGAAGCTTTCTTT. Translated: CASSFSETEAFF. The chain is built from TRBV11-3 and TRBJ1-1; D is unresolved. The V end was cut by 3 bases, the J end by 5 bases, with 7 bases between. CDR3 size: 12 residues. Germline lookup yields CDR1 SGHNT and CDR2 YENEEA.

This chain joins TRBV7-2 and TRBJ2-4; D ambiguous. CDR3 length: 15 amino acids. V shed 6 bases and J shed 7 bases, with 19 bases lying between them. Germline CDR1 SGHTA, CDR2 FQGNSA. DNA for the CDR3: TGTGCCAGCAGTCGCACCGTCGGTACTTATAACATTCAGTACTTC. This encodes CASSRTVGTYNIQYF. Drawing the rest from reference TRBV7-2 and TRBJ2-4, the complete variable domain is GAGVSQSPSNKVTEKGKDVELRCDPISGHTALYWYRQSLGQGLEFLIYFQGNSAPDKSGLPSDRFSAERTGGSVSTLTIQRTQQEDSAVYLCASSRTVGTYNIQYFGAGTRLSVL.

This rearrangement joins TRBV11-2 to TRBJ2-7; 8 bases align to TRBD1. Trimming took 6 bases from V and 0 from J; bases not matched to a gene: 10. The CDR3 loop spans 16 amino acids. The germline gives CDR1 SGHAT, CDR2 FQNNGV. The CDR3 loop is CASSYTGGGSSYEQYF. As DNA, the CDR3 is TGTGCCAGCAGTTATACAGGGGGTGGAAGCTCCTACGAGCAGTACTTC.

Concerning this clone: Other DNA sequences in this sample translate to the same CDR3. The genes are TRBV5-4 and TRBJ1-1; TRBD1 matches at 7 bases. With V trimmed by 3 bases and J by 0 bases, 2 bases remained unmatched. CDR1 is SGHNT, CDR2 YYREEE, per germline (reference sequence). There are 14 residues in the CDR3. The CDR3 sequence is CASSWGQLNTEAFF. The CDR3 region has the DNA TGTGCCAGCAGCTGGGGACAGCTGAACACTGAAGCTTTCTTT. Using reference TRBV5-4 and TRBJ1-1 for the parts outside the CDR3, the full variable domain is ETGVTQSPTHLIKTRGQQVTLRCSSQSGHNTVSWYQQALGQGPQFIFQYYREEENGRGNFPPRFSGLQFPNYSSELNVNALELDDSALYLCASSWGQLNTEAFFGQGTRLTVV.

The V gene is TRBV12-3 or TRBV12-4, the J gene TRBJ1-2; D remains unclear. CDR3 size: 12 residues. With 4 bases removed from V and 8 bases from J, the gap between germline ends came to 11 bases. CDR3 sequence: CASSSSSNGYTF. CDR3 DNA: TGTGCCAGCAGTTCCTCGAGCAACGGCTACACCTTC.

The V and J genes are TRBV13 and TRBJ2-7, with 7 bases lining up with TRBD2. The CDR3 loop spans 14 amino acids. Germline values: CDR1 PRHDT, CDR2 FYEKMQ (reference sequence). V was pared by 5 bases and J by 5 bases, with 9 bases of the junction left unmatched. In DNA form, the CDR3 reads TGTGCCAGCAGCATTCCTGGGAGGGCCCACGAGCAGTACTTC. It yields the protein CASSIPGRAHEQYF.

The rearrangement joins TRBV11-2 to TRBJ1-1, with D possibly being TRBD1 (5 bases). The CDR3 is made up of 15 amino acids. Trimming removed 4 bases from V and 4 bases from J, with 16 bases in between. CDR1 and CDR2 (germline): SGHAT, FQNNGV. CDR3: CASSSHRSRTTEAFF. The CDR3 region has the DNA TGTGCCAGCAGCTCACACAGGTCACGAACCACTGAAGCTTTCTTT. The entire variable domain, with the rest obtained from reference TRBV11-2 and TRBJ1-1, is as follows: EAGVAQSPRYKIIEKRQSVAFWCNPISGHATLYWYQQILGQGPKLLIQFQNNGVVDDSQLPKDRFSAERLKGVDSTLKIQPAKLEDSAVYLCASSSHRSRTTEAFFGQGTRLTVV.

This rearrangement joins TRBV3-1 (or the pseudogene TRBV3-2) to TRBJ2-3, with D tentatively TRBD2 (5 bases). Germline CDR1 is LGHDT and CDR2 is YNNKEL (reference sequence). This CDR3 has 15 residues. The germline V and J ends were trimmed by 0 bases and 5 bases, with 12 bases remaining between them. CDR3 sequence reads: CASSQDVAGQDTQYF. The CDR3 region has the DNA TGTGCCAGCAGCCAAGATGTTGCGGGTCAAGATACGCAGTATTTT.